The 20 T cell receptor beta chains below come from one sample, sequenced in a study of OX40 agonist ivuxolimab in advanced cancers. Data came from immunoSEQ multiplex PCR; TCRdb stores just in-frame clones and leaves some out. Of about 68,000 clones listed, 70% to 90% were seen once; the top ten hold approximately 0.68%. The sample in question was CD4+ or CD8+ T cells sorted from blood, obtained in a trial of the OX40 agonist ivuxolimab. The receptors shown here come from an adult with an advanced solid tumor such as melanoma, head and neck, liver or kidney cancer.

This clone was recorded only once. V and J are TRBV4-2 and TRBJ1-2, with 7 bases identical to TRBD1. CDR3 length: 14 residues. After removal of 2 bases from V and 3 bases from J, the junction contained 3 bases not matched to a gene. CDR1 is LGHNA, CDR2 YNFKEQ, per germline. The CDR3 region has the DNA TGTGCCAGCAGCCAACTGGGGACAGACTATGGCTACACCTTC. Protein product: CASSQLGTDYGYTF.

V is TRBV6-5 and J is TRBJ2-1; TRBD1 matches 10 bases. CDR1 and CDR2 (germline): MNHEY, SVGAGI. This CDR3 spans 15 amino acids. Trimming removed 5 bases from V and 3 bases from J; junction bases left unmatched: 4. The CDR3 reads CASSPDRGIYNEQFF. In DNA, the CDR3 is TGTGCCAGCAGTCCGGACAGGGGGATCTACAATGAGCAGTTCTTC.

The V gene is TRBV6-5, the J gene TRBJ1-2; D may be TRBD1 (5 bases). The CDR3 covers 13 residues. Germline CDR1 is MNHEY and CDR2 is SVGAGI. Trimming left V 6 bases short and J 2 bases short, with 10 bases between. CDR3: CASSSDRNYGYTF. The CDR3 coding sequence is TGTGCCAGCAGCTCTGACAGAAACTATGGCTACACCTTC.

This rearrangement joins TRBV10-3 to TRBJ2-5, with 8 bases matching TRBD2. There are 15 residues in the CDR3. V lost 0 bases, J lost 5 bases, and 5 bases stayed unmatched. Germline V CDR1 and CDR2: ENHRY, SYGVKD. In DNA, the CDR3 is TGTGCCATCAGTGAGTCTACGGGAGGGGGGGAGACCCAGTACTTC. Encoded protein: CAISESTGGGETQYF.

This chain connects TRBV7-9 to TRBJ1-6, with TRBD1 matching 7 bases. CDR1 and CDR2 (germline): SEHNR, FQNEAQ (reference sequence). The V and J ends lost 2 bases and 8 bases, in that order; junction bases with no gene match: 6. The length of the CDR3 is 15 residues. Here the CDR3 reads CASSLHRQGDSPLHF. The DNA for the CDR3 is TGTGCCAGCAGCTTACACAGGCAGGGGGATTCACCCCTCCACTTT.

CDR3 loop: CASSQGGSVSSYNSPLHF. The CDR3 DNA reads TGCGCCAGCAGCCAAGGGGGCAGCGTGAGCTCCTATAATTCACCCCTCCACTTT. The chain couples TRBV4-3 to TRBJ1-6; TRBD1 might be the D (5 bases). CDR3 length equals 18 residues. CDR1 LGHNA and CDR2 YSLEER come from the germline V gene. Trimming left V 1 base short and J 0 bases short, with 13 bases between.

This chain links TRBV5-1 with TRBJ1-1; a possible D gene is TRBD1 (6 bases). The CDR3 is made up of 17 amino acids. Germline loops: CDR1 SGHRS, CDR2 YFSETQ. V shed 0 bases and J shed 0 bases, with 15 bases lying between them. CDR3 DNA sequence: TGCGCCAGCAGCTTGGCGGGGGGCACGTCGATGAACACTGAAGCTTTCTTT. Amino acid sequence: CASSLAGGTSMNTEAFF.

J is TRBJ1-1 and V is TRBV7-6; 8 nucleotides agree with TRBD1. CDR3 length: 14 residues. V shed 4 bases and J 1 base; nucleotides not matched to a gene: 2. Germline CDR1 SGHVS, CDR2 FNYEAQ. CDR3 bases: TGTGCCAGCAGCTCGGGGACAGGGAACACTGAAGCTTTCTTT. Protein: CASSSGTGNTEAFF.

This chain's CDR3 is CASSPEVRGSPLHF. The CDR3 coding sequence is TGTGCCAGCAGTCCTGAGGTTCGGGGTTCACCCCTCCACTTT. This rearrangement joins TRBV6-6 to TRBJ1-6; D is uncertain. From germline, CDR1 is MNHNY and CDR2 SVGAGI (reference sequence). The CDR3 is 14 residues long. V lost 5 bases and J 9 bases, leaving 14 bases between the germline ends.

The chain uses TRBV9 and TRBJ2-3, with 8 bases identical to TRBD2. After removal of 5 bases from V and 4 bases from J, the junction contained 6 bases not matched to a gene. CDR3 length: 14 residues. CDR1 and CDR2 (germline): SGDLS, YYNGEE. The CDR3: CASSPGLGADTQYF. In nucleotides, the CDR3 is TGTGCCAGCAGTCCGGGACTAGGCGCAGATACGCAGTATTTT.

The J gene is TRBJ2-7, the V gene TRBV20-1, with no clear D. V dropped 8 bases and J dropped 5 bases, with 13 bases sitting between them. Germline V gene lookup returns CDR1 DFQATT and CDR2 SNEGSKA (reference sequence). The CDR3 has 11 amino acids. The CDR3 protein is CSLAYGDEQYF. The CDR3 region has the DNA TGCAGTCTTGCCTATGGGGACGAGCAGTACTTC.

V gene TRBV27 combines with J gene TRBJ1-2; no clear D gene. Germline V lookup: CDR1 MNHEY, CDR2 SMNVEV (reference sequence). The CDR3 sequence is 15 residues long. V lost 5 bases to trimming and J lost 2 bases, with 15 bases between them. The chain's CDR3 is CASSPGSRRNYGYTF. CDR3 bases: TGTGCCAGCAGTCCAGGCTCCAGGAGAAACTATGGCTACACCTTC.

Only one count was recorded for this clone. The chain uses TRBV5-1 and TRBJ2-3; 7 bases align to TRBD1. Germline assignment: CDR1 SGHRS and CDR2 YFSETQ. Unmatched junction bases numbered 3, after V lost 4 bases and J lost 4 bases. This CDR3 has 13 residues. Written as DNA, the CDR3 is TGCGCCAGCAGCCCGGGACAGTCAGATACGCAGTATTTT. Protein sequence: CASSPGQSDTQYF.

The DNA of the CDR3 is TGTGCCAGCAGTGAGGCAGCGGAAGATCAGCCCCAGCATTTT. This sequence encodes CASSEAAEDQPQHF. The V call is TRBV2, the J call TRBJ1-5; D remains unclear. Between the trimmed V and J ends, which lost 3 bases and 5 bases, there was a span of 11 bases. The CDR3 sequence is 14 residues long. Germline V gives CDR1 SNHLY, CDR2 FYNNEI.

CDR3 region: CASSRTGMGTEAFF. As DNA, the CDR3 is TGTGCCAGCAGCCGAACAGGGATGGGCACTGAAGCTTTCTTT. This rearrangement joins TRBV6-5 to TRBJ1-1; D is possibly TRBD1 (6 bases). Germline V lookup: CDR1 MNHEY, CDR2 SVGAGI. Trimming took 6 bases from V and 4 from J, leaving 15 bases between them. This CDR3 is 14 amino acids long.

In its sample, this clone was seen once. V usage is TRBV5-1 and J usage is TRBJ1-1; D is undetermined. CDR1 SGHRS and CDR2 YFSETQ come from the germline V gene. Trimming pared 5 bases from V and 2 bases from J, leaving 10 bases between. This CDR3 contains 13 residues. In nucleotides, the CDR3 is TGCGCCAGCAGTATTAACCCTAACACTGAAGCTTTCTTT. Translation: CASSINPNTEAFF.

This clone was observed a single time. The rearrangement links TRBV5-1 to TRBJ2-2; 7 bases map to TRBD1. J gave up 6 bases and V 0 bases, and 2 bases lay outside the gene matches. This CDR3 spans 14 amino acids. Germline V gene data show CDR1 as SGHRS and CDR2 as YFSETQ. The CDR3 bases are TGCGCCAGCAGCTTGGAAGGGGGCGCCGGGGAGCTGTTTTTT. Its protein is CASSLEGGAGELFF.

In DNA form, the CDR3 reads TGTGCCAGTAGTATGGTGGGCAGGGCCACCGGGGAGCTGTTTTTT. Amino acid sequence: CASSMVGRATGELFF. The rearrangement joins TRBV19 to TRBJ2-2; TRBD1 is a possible D gene (5 bases). V shed 3 bases and J shed 4 bases, with 12 bases lying between them. The CDR3 is made up of 15 amino acids. Looked up from germline, CDR1 is LNHDA and CDR2 is SQIVND (reference sequence).

This chain uses TRBV19 with TRBJ1-1, with 11 bases identical to TRBD1. The CDR3 totals 15 residues. Germline values: CDR1 LNHDA, CDR2 SQIVND (reference sequence). Losses at the gene ends were 4 bases for V and 5 bases for J; bases not matched to a gene: 6. CDR3 nucleotides: TGTGCCAGTAGTACTGGGGACAGGGGGGAGACTGAAGCTTTCTTT. This sequence encodes CASSTGDRGETEAFF.

This chain connects TRBV14 to TRBJ2-1; D unclear. V was clipped by 0 bases and J by 10 bases, with 10 bases between them. This CDR3 has 13 residues. Germline lookup yields CDR1 SGHDN and CDR2 FVKESK. The CDR3 DNA sequence: TGTGCCAGCAGCCAAGATCTCCGGACCGAGCAGTTCTTC. Translating it yields CASSQDLRTEQFF.